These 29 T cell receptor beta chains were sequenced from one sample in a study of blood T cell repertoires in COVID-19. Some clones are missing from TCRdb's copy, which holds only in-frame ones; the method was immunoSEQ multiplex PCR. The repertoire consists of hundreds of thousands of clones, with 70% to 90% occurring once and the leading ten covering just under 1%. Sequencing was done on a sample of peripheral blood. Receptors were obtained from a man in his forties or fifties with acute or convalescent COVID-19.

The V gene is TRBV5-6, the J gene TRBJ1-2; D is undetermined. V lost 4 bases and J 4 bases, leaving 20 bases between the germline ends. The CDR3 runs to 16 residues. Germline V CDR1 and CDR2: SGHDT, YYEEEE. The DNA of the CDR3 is TGTGCCAGCAGCCCCCGGAGAGCGGGAGGGAGCTATGGCTACACCTTC. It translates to CASSPRRAGGSYGYTF.

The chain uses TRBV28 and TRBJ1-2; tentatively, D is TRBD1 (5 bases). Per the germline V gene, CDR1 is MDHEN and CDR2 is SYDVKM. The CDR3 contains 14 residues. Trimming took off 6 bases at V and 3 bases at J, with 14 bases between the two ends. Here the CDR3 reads CASRTANIYYGYTF. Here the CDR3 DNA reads TGTGCCAGCAGGACAGCGAACATCTACTATGGCTACACCTTC.

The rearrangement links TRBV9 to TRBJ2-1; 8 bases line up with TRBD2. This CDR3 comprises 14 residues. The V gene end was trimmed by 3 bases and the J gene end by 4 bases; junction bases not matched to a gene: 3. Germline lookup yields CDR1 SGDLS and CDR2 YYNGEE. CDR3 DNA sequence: TGTGCCAGCAGCGCCCGGGGGGGATACAATGAGCAGTTCTTC. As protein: CASSARGGYNEQFF.

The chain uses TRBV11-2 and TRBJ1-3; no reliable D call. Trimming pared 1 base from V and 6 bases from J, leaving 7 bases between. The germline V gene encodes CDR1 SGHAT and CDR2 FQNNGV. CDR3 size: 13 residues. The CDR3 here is CASSLARPNTIYF. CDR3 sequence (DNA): TGTGCCAGCAGCTTAGCCAGGCCAAACACCATATATTTT.

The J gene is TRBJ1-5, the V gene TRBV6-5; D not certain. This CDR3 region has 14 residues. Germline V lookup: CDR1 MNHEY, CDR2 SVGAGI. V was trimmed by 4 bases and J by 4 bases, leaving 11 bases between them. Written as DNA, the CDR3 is TGTGCCAGCAGTTCAGGAGGCGGGAATCAGCCCCAGCATTTT. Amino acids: CASSSGGGNQPQHF.

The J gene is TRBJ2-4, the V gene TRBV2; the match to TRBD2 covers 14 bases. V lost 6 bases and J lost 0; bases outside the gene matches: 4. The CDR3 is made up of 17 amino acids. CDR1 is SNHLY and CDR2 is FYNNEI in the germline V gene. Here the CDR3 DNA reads TGTGCCAGCAGAGGACTAGCGGGGGGACTAGCCAAAAACATTCAGTACTTC. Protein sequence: CASRGLAGGLAKNIQYF.

The DNA for the CDR3 is TGCGCCAGCAGCCAAGATTCAAGGACAGGGTGGGATCAGCCCCAGCATTTT. It specifies CASSQDSRTGWDQPQHF. V and J are TRBV4-1 and TRBJ1-5, with 8 bases fitting TRBD1. Germline-derived CDR1 and CDR2 are MGHRA and YSYEKL. The CDR3 spans 17 residues. V shed 0 bases and J 5 bases; nucleotides not matched to a gene: 9.

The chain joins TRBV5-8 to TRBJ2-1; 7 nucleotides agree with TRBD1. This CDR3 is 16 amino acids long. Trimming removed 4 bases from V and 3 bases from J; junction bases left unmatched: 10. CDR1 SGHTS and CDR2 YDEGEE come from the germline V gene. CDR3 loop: CASSDRQGVIYNEQFF. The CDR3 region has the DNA TGTGCCAGCAGCGACCGACAGGGCGTAATCTACAATGAGCAGTTCTTC. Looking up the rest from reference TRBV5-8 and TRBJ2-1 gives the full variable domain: EAGVTQSPTHLIKTRGQQATLRCSPISGHTSVYWYQQALGLGLQFLLWYDEGEERNRGNFPPRFSGRQFPNYSSELNVNALELEDSALYLCASSDRQGVIYNEQFFGPGTRLTVL.

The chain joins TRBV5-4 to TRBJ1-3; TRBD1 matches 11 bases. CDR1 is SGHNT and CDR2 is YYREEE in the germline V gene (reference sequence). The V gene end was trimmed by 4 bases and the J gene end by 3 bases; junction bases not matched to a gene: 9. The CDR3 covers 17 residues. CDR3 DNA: TGTGCCAGCAGCCCAGGGACAGGGGGGCGGTTTGGAAACACCATATATTTT. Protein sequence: CASSPGTGGRFGNTIYF. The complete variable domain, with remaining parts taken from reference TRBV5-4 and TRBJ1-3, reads ETGVTQSPTHLIKTRGQQVTLRCSSQSGHNTVSWYQQALGQGPQFIFQYYREEENGRGNFPPRFSGLQFPNYSSELNVNALELDDSALYLCASSPGTGGRFGNTIYFGEGSWLTVV.

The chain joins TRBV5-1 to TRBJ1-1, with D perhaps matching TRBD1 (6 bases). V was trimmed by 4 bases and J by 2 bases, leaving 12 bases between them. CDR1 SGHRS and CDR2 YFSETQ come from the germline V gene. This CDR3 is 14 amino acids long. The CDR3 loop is CASSPNRENTEAFF. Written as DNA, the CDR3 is TGCGCCAGCAGCCCCAACAGGGAAAACACTGAAGCTTTCTTT. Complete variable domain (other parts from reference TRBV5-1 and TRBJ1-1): KAGVTQTPRYLIKTRGQQVTLSCSPISGHRSVSWYQQTPGQGLQFLFEYFSETQRNKGNFPGRFSGRQFSNSRSEMNVSTLELGDSALYLCASSPNRENTEAFFGQGTRLTVV.

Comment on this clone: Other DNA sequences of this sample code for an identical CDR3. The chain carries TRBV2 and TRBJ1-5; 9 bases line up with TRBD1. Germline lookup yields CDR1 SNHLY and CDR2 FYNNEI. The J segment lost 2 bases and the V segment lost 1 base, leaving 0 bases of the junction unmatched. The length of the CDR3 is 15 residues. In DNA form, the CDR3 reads TGTGCCAGCAGTGAAGACAGGGGGCGCAATCAGCCCCAGCATTTT. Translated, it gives CASSEDRGRNQPQHF.

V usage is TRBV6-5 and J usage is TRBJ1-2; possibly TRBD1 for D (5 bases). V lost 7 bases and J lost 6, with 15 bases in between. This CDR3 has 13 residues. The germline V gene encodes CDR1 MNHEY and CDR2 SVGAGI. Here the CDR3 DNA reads TGTGCCAGCACCCGGGGAGGGGAGGATGGCTACACCTTC. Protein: CASTRGGEDGYTF.

For the CDR3, the DNA is TGTGCCACCAGTGAACCCGGGACAGGGCGCACAGATACGCAGTATTTT. This encodes CATSEPGTGRTDTQYF. V usage is TRBV24-1 and J usage is TRBJ2-3, with 9 bases matching TRBD1. The CDR3 covers 16 residues. Unmatched junction bases numbered 5, after V lost 4 bases and J lost 1 base. Germline lookup yields CDR1 KGHDR and CDR2 SFDVKD.

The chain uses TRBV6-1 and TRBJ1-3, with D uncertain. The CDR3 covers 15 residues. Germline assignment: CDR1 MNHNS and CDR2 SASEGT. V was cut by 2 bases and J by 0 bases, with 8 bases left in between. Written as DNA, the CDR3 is TGTGCCAGCAGTGAACAACAGAGCTCTGGAAACACCATATATTTT. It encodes CASSEQQSSGNTIYF.

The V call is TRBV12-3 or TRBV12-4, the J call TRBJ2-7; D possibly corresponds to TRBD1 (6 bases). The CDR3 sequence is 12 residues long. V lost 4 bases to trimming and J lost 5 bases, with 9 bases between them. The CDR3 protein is CASSYRENEQYF. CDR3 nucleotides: TGTGCCAGCAGTTACAGGGAAAACGAGCAGTACTTC.

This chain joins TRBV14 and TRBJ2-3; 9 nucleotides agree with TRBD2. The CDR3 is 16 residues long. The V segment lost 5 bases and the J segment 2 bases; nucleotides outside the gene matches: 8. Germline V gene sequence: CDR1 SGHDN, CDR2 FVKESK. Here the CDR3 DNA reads TGTGCCAGCAGCTCTGTAGCGGGGGCCCTCACAGATACGCAGTATTTT. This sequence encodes CASSSVAGALTDTQYF.

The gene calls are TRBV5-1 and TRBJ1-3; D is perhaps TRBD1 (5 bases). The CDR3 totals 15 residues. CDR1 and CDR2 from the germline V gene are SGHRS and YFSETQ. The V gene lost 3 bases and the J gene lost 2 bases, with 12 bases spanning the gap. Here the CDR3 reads CASSSGTVTGNTIYF. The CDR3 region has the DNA TGCGCCAGCAGCTCCGGGACTGTAACTGGAAACACCATATATTTT. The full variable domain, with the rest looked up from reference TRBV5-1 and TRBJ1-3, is KAGVTQTPRYLIKTRGQQVTLSCSPISGHRSVSWYQQTPGQGLQFLFEYFSETQRNKGNFPGRFSGRQFSNSRSEMNVSTLELGDSALYLCASSSGTVTGNTIYFGEGSWLTVV.

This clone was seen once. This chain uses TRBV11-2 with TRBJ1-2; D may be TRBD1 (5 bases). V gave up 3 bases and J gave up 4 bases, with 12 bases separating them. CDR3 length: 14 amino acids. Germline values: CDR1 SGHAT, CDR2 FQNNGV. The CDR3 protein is CASSFPGTTYGYTF. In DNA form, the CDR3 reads TGTGCCAGCAGCTTCCCAGGGACTACCTATGGCTACACCTTC.

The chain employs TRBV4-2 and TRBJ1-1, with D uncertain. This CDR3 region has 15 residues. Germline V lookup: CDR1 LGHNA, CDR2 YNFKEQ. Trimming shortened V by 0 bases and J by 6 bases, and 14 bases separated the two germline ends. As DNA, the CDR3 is TGTGCCAGCAGCCAAGACGGGTCGAATATCGCTGAAGCTTTCTTT. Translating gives CASSQDGSNIAEAFF.

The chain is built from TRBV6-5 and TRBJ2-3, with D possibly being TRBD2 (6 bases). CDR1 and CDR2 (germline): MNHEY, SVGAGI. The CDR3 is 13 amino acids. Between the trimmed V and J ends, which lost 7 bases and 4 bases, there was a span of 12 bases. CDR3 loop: CASKPLASDTQYF. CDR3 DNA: TGTGCCAGCAAGCCACTAGCATCAGATACGCAGTATTTT.

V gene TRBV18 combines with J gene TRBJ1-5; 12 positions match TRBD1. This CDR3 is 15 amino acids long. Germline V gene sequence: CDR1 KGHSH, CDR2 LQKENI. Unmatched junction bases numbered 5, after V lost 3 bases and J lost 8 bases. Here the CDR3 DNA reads TGTGCCAGCTCACCGGGGACAGGGGGCCGTGAGCCCCAGCATTTT. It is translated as CASSPGTGGREPQHF.

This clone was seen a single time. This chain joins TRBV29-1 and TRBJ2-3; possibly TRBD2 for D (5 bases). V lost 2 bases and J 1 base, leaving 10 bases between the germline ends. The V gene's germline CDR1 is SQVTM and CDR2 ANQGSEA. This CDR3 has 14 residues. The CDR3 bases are TGCAGCGTTGAATACGGGGTCCGCACAGATACGCAGTATTTT. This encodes CSVEYGVRTDTQYF.

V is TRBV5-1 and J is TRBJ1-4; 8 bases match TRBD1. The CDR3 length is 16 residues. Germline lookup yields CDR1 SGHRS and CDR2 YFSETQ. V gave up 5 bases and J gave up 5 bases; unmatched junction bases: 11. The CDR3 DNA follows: TGCGCCAGCAGTTCGCAGGGGACAGGCGGAAATGAAAAACTGTTTTTT. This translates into CASSSQGTGGNEKLFF.

The CDR3 nucleotides read TGTGCCAGCAGCTTTACAATGCCGGGATCGACCGGGGAGCTGTTTTTT. This encodes CASSFTMPGSTGELFF. The chain has TRBV7-2 and TRBJ2-2, with a weak D call TRBD2 (5 bases). V was shortened by 3 bases and J by 5 bases, with 16 bases between the two germline ends. Germline assignment: CDR1 SGHTA and CDR2 FQGNSA. The CDR3 totals 16 residues.

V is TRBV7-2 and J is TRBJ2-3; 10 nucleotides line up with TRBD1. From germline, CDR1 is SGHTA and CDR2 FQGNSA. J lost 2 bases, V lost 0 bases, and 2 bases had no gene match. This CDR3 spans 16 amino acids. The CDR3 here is CASSLAGTGVTDTQYF. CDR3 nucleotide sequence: TGTGCCAGCAGCTTAGCTGGGACAGGGGTCACAGATACGCAGTATTTT.

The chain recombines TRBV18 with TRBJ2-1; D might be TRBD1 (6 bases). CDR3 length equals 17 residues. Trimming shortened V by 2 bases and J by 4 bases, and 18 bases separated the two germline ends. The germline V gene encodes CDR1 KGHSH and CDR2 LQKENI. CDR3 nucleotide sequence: TGTGCCAGCTCACCATTGTCAATGACAGGTCATTACAATGAGCAGTTCTTC. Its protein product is CASSPLSMTGHYNEQFF. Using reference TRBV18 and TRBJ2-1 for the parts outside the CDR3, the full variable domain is NAGVMQNPRHLVRRRGQEARLRCSPMKGHSHVYWYRQLPEEGLKFMVYLQKENIIDESGMPKERFSAEFPKEGPSILRIQQVVRGDSAAYFCASSPLSMTGHYNEQFFGPGTRLTVL.

The CDR3 is CASSQPQGSYNSPLHF. As DNA, the CDR3 is TGTGCCAGCAGCCAACCTCAGGGCTCCTATAATTCACCCCTCCACTTT. This sequence joins TRBV3-1 (or the pseudogene TRBV3-2) and TRBJ1-6, with D perhaps matching TRBD1 (5 bases). Germline-derived CDR1 and CDR2 are LGHDT and YNNKEL (reference sequence). V dropped 2 bases and J dropped 0 bases, with 8 bases sitting between them. This CDR3 is 16 amino acids long.

The CDR3 here is CASSVLGGGPNTEAFF. The CDR3 DNA follows: TGTGCCAGCAGCGTTCTAGGGGGCGGACCGAACACTGAAGCTTTCTTT. The rearrangement uses TRBV9 and TRBJ1-1, with 7 bases identical to TRBD1. The V gene end was trimmed by 2 bases and the J gene end by 1 base; junction bases not matched to a gene: 8. Germline V gene sequence: CDR1 SGDLS, CDR2 YYNGEE. The CDR3 covers 16 residues.

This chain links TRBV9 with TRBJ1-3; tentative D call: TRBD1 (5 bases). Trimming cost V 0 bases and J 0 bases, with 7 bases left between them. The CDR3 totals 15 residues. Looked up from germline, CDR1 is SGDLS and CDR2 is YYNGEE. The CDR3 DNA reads TGTGCCAGCAGCGTAGAGGACAACTCTGGAAACACCATATATTTT. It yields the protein CASSVEDNSGNTIYF.